The 8 T cell receptor beta chains below were found in one sample sequenced in a study of T cell clonotyping in hematopoietic cell transplantation. Time point: recipient sample about 28 days before transplant, after cytoreduction. Using immunoSEQ multiplex PCR, the repertoire was profiled, and TCRdb retains in-frame clones only, with some absent. The sample contains about 45,000 clones, around 83% of which appear only once. The sequences come from peripheral blood mononuclear cells, collected before stem cell transplant. The origin of the receptors is a man aged 60 to 75 with myelodysplastic syndrome. Some clones in this sample may be carry-over from other donors' samples.

The chain recombines TRBV2 with TRBJ2-3; possible D gene TRBD2, 6 bases. This CDR3 region has 15 residues. Germline loops: CDR1 SNHLY, CDR2 FYNNEI. V lost 6 bases to trimming and J lost 0 bases, with 13 bases between them. CDR3 DNA sequence: TGTGCCAGCAGCCCCCTGGGGGGAAGCACAGATACGCAGTATTTT. Translated: CASSPLGGSTDTQYF.

V is TRBV2 and J is TRBJ2-1; unclear D gene. The germline CDR1 and CDR2 sequences are SNHLY and FYNNEI. V was cut by 6 bases and J by 4 bases, with 4 bases left in between. CDR3 length: 11 residues. CDR3 DNA: TGTGCCAGCAGACAGTACAATGAGCAGTTCTTC. Translated: CASRQYNEQFF. Drawing the rest from reference TRBV2 and TRBJ2-1, the complete variable domain is EPEVTQTPSHQVTQMGQEVILRCVPISNHLYFYWYRQILGQKVEFLVSFYNNEISEKSEIFDDQFSVERPDGSNFTLKIRSTKLEDSAMYFCASRQYNEQFFGPGTRLTVL.

V gene TRBV6-1 combines with J gene TRBJ2-7; D is ambiguous. V gave up 7 bases and J gave up 2 bases, with 6 bases separating them. Germline lookup yields CDR1 MNHNS and CDR2 SASEGT. There are 11 residues in the CDR3. For the CDR3, the DNA is TGTGCCAGCACACTAACCTACGAGCAGTACTTC. Translating gives CASTLTYEQYF.

The V call is TRBV5-5, the J call TRBJ2-3; TRBD2 is a possible D gene (5 bases). The V and J ends lost 4 bases and 2 bases respectively, with 26 bases between them. Germline values: CDR1 SGHKS, CDR2 YYEKEE (reference sequence). The CDR3 spans 19 residues. The CDR3 spells CASSTRDQAVHRDTDTQYF. The CDR3 DNA reads as TGTGCCAGCAGCACCCGGGATCAAGCTGTTCACAGAGACACAGATACGCAGTATTTT.

J is TRBJ1-1 and V is TRBV30; TRBD1 might be the D (6 bases). CDR1 and CDR2 from the germline V gene are GTSNPN and SVGIG (reference sequence). V was clipped by 5 bases and J by 5 bases, with 9 bases between them. There are 11 residues in the CDR3. CDR3 in DNA: TGTGCCTGGGACCAGGGGACTGAAGCTTTCTTT. Its protein is CAWDQGTEAFF.

The V and J genes are TRBV5-4 and TRBJ2-7; 7 positions agree with TRBD2. The J segment lost 4 bases and the V segment lost 0 bases, leaving 10 bases of the junction unmatched. The germline gives CDR1 SGHNT, CDR2 YYREEE (reference sequence). The CDR3 is made up of 16 amino acids. Here the CDR3 reads CASSLEAGRLTYEQYF. In DNA, the CDR3 is TGTGCCAGCAGCTTGGAAGCGGGAAGGTTGACGTACGAGCAGTACTTC.

The chain is built from TRBV29-1 and TRBJ1-2; possibly TRBD1 for D (6 bases). The germline CDR1 and CDR2 sequences are SQVTM and ANQGSEA. The CDR3 length is 12 residues. Trimming took 5 bases from V and 5 from J, leaving 12 bases between them. CDR3 in DNA: TGCAGCGTTCGGGGACAAGGATATGGCTACACCTTC. Its translation is CSVRGQGYGYTF.

The chain is built from TRBV5-6 and TRBJ1-4, with D hard to call. The V gene lost 3 bases and the J gene lost 8 bases, with 17 bases spanning the gap. The CDR3 spans 15 residues. Germline CDR1 SGHDT, CDR2 YYEEEE. CDR3 protein: CASSSVINIGEKLFF. As DNA, the CDR3 is TGTGCCAGCAGCTCCGTAATAAACATAGGGGAAAAACTGTTTTTT.